Following are 24 T cell receptor beta chains from one sample sequenced in a study of blood T cell repertoires in COVID-19. The method was immunoSEQ multiplex PCR; TCRdb's version includes in-frame clones alone and lacks a portion of them. Of around 250,000 clones in the sample, roughly 86% were seen once. Sequenced material: peripheral blood. Receptor source: a woman between 65 and 79 years old with active or convalescent COVID-19.

V is TRBV10-3 and J is TRBJ1-2; 7 bases are shared with TRBD1. Unmatched junction bases numbered 3, after V lost 4 bases and J lost 4 bases. The CDR3 length is 13 residues. Germline CDR1 reads ENHRY; CDR2 reads SYGVKD. CDR3 coding DNA: TGTGCCATCAGTGTTGGGACAGCCTATGGCTACACCTTC. Its protein product is CAISVGTAYGYTF.

The V gene is TRBV7-3, the J gene TRBJ2-7; no clear D gene. The V end lost 1 base, the J end lost 0 bases, and 7 bases lay between the germline ends. Germline V gene sequence: CDR1 SGHTA, CDR2 FQGTGA. The CDR3 sequence is 14 residues long. CDR3 loop: CASSLNSFSYEQYF. The CDR3 coding sequence is TGTGCCAGCAGCTTAAATAGTTTCTCCTACGAGCAGTACTTC.

The chain uses TRBV12-3 or TRBV12-4 and TRBJ2-4; the D is unclear. This CDR3 spans 13 amino acids. With 8 bases removed from V and 2 bases from J, the gap between germline ends came to 10 bases. CDR3 in amino acids: CASGQRPKNIQYF. The CDR3 DNA reads as TGTGCCAGCGGCCAGAGGCCCAAAAACATTCAGTACTTC.

As concerns this clone: At the DNA level, this CDR3 is encoded by other sequences in the same sample as well. The chain employs TRBV9 and TRBJ1-3; D gene unclear. With 0 bases removed from V and 2 bases from J, the gap between germline ends came to 6 bases. The CDR3 sequence is 14 residues long. The V gene's germline CDR1 is SGDLS and CDR2 YYNGEE. The CDR3, as DNA: TGTGCCAGCAGCGTAGGAGAACCTGGAAACACCATATATTTT. This translates into CASSVGEPGNTIYF.

CDR3 region: CSASGGGAADTQYF. The CDR3 coding sequence is TGCAGTGCTAGTGGTGGGGGGGCCGCAGATACGCAGTATTTT. The chain joins TRBV20-1 to TRBJ2-3; maybe TRBD2 (7 bases). V was cut by 3 bases and J by 4 bases, with 14 bases left in between. This CDR3 region has 14 residues. From germline, CDR1 is DFQATT and CDR2 SNEGSKA (reference sequence).

V is TRBV14 and J is TRBJ1-2; 7 nucleotides match TRBD1. Germline CDR1 and CDR2: SGHDN and FVKESK. The CDR3 extends over 15 amino acids. Trimming removed 2 bases from V and 8 bases from J; junction bases left unmatched: 11. The chain's CDR3 is CASSQRDSPIRGYTF. DNA of the CDR3: TGTGCCAGCAGCCAACGGGACAGCCCCATCCGGGGCTACACCTTC.

The chain links TRBV4-3 to TRBJ1-1, with no clear D. The germline V gene encodes CDR1 LGHNA and CDR2 YSLEER. The CDR3 consists of 15 residues. V lost 0 bases and J lost 5, with 13 bases in between. Here the CDR3 reads CASSQEWTFGTEAFF. The CDR3 DNA follows: TGCGCCAGCAGCCAAGAGTGGACTTTTGGGACTGAAGCTTTCTTT.

In nucleotides, the CDR3 is TGTGCCATCAGTGAGGGGGGGGGATATCAGCCCCAGCATTTT. Translation: CAISEGGGYQPQHF. This rearrangement joins TRBV10-3 to TRBJ1-5; TRBD1 might be the D (5 bases). Trimming removed 2 bases from V and 5 bases from J, with 10 bases in between. The germline V gene encodes CDR1 ENHRY and CDR2 SYGVKD. The CDR3 length is 14 residues.

This sequence joins TRBV5-4 and TRBJ1-3; D is perhaps TRBD1 (6 bases). The germline V and J ends were trimmed by 0 bases and 2 bases, with 12 bases remaining between them. This CDR3 has 16 amino acids. CDR1 is SGHNT and CDR2 is YYREEE in the germline V gene (reference sequence). The CDR3 DNA follows: TGTGCCAGCAGCTTGGGGGGGCAGGAAACTGGAAACACCATATATTTT. Protein: CASSLGGQETGNTIYF.

The chain joins TRBV4-3 to TRBJ2-1; D is ambiguous. Trimming pared 2 bases from V and 0 bases from J, leaving 8 bases between. In germline, CDR1 is LGHNA, CDR2 YSLEER. The CDR3 sequence is 15 residues long. The DNA of the CDR3 is TGCGCCAGCAGCCAATCCCCTAACTCCTACAATGAGCAGTTCTTC. As protein: CASSQSPNSYNEQFF.

The chain couples TRBV12-3 or TRBV12-4 to TRBJ2-7, with D possibly matching TRBD1 (5 bases). The CDR3 sequence is 13 residues long. V was cut by 3 bases and J by 2 bases, with 8 bases left in between. CDR3 protein: CASSLAGTYEQYF. DNA for the CDR3: TGTGCCAGCAGTTTGGCAGGGACCTACGAGCAGTACTTC.

The V call is TRBV10-1, the J call TRBJ1-5; maybe TRBD1 (5 bases). Trimming took 4 bases from V and 5 from J, leaving 9 bases between them. The CDR3 sequence is 13 residues long. Germline V CDR1 and CDR2: WNHNN, SYGVQD (reference sequence). The DNA for the CDR3 is TGCGCCAGCAGTGGTGGGGCCGATCAGCCCCAGCATTTT. This sequence encodes CASSGGADQPQHF.

The J gene is TRBJ2-5, the V gene TRBV5-5; TRBD1 agrees at 7 bases. The germline gives CDR1 SGHKS, CDR2 YYEKEE (reference sequence). The length of the CDR3 is 14 residues. V was clipped by 5 bases and J by 0 bases; unmatched bases: 4. CDR3 in amino acids: CASSLTGNQETQYF. The CDR3, as DNA: TGTGCCAGCAGTTTGACAGGGAACCAAGAGACCCAGTACTTC.

The gene calls are TRBV12-3 or TRBV12-4 and TRBJ2-2; weak D call: TRBD2 (6 bases). The V end was cut by 8 bases, the J end by 6 bases, with 10 bases between. The CDR3 sequence is 12 residues long. The CDR3 loop is CASGSGPGELFF. The CDR3, as DNA: TGTGCCAGCGGTAGCGGCCCCGGGGAGCTGTTTTTT.

A note on this clone: Since a much larger clone is just one base distant, this may be a read error. Other DNA variants within this sample encode the same CDR3. The rearrangement uses TRBV27 and TRBJ2-7, with TRBD2 identical over 7 bases. With V trimmed by 0 bases and J by 0 bases, 2 bases remained unmatched. The germline V gene encodes CDR1 MNHEY and CDR2 SMNVEV (reference sequence). This CDR3 region has 15 residues. For the CDR3, the DNA is TGTGCCAGCAGTTTATCGCGGGGGAGCTCCTACGAGCAGTACTTC. Its translation: CASSLSRGSSYEQYF.

The chain carries TRBV9 and TRBJ1-1; the D gene is possibly TRBD1 (5 bases). The germline V gene encodes CDR1 SGDLS and CDR2 YYNGEE. This CDR3 contains 14 residues. V gave up 1 base and J gave up 1 base, with 8 bases separating them. The CDR3 sequence: CASSVQQANTEAFF. The CDR3 DNA reads as TGTGCCAGCAGCGTACAACAGGCGAACACTGAAGCTTTCTTT.

The chain recombines TRBV9 with TRBJ1-4; D call uncertain. V lost 2 bases and J 0 bases, leaving 5 bases between the germline ends. The CDR3 runs to 14 residues. CDR1 SGDLS and CDR2 YYNGEE come from the germline V gene. The CDR3 reads CASSVSTTNEKLFF. In DNA, the CDR3 is TGTGCCAGCAGCGTCTCTACAACTAATGAAAAACTGTTTTTT.

The chain employs TRBV5-4 and TRBJ1-5; D gene unclear. The CDR3 length is 14 residues. Trimming took off 4 bases at V and 5 bases at J, with 13 bases between the two ends. Germline V gives CDR1 SGHNT, CDR2 YYREEE (reference sequence). The CDR3 is CASSLGGSHQPQHF. CDR3 nucleotide sequence: TGTGCCAGCAGCCTGGGAGGGTCGCATCAGCCCCAGCATTTT.

The gene calls are TRBV27 and TRBJ2-7; D might be TRBD2 (5 bases). The germline V gene encodes CDR1 MNHEY and CDR2 SMNVEV (reference sequence). Between the trimmed V and J ends, which lost 0 bases and 6 bases, there was a span of 12 bases. The CDR3 extends over 14 amino acids. CDR3 sequence: CASSLSLLGGEQYF. CDR3 nucleotides: TGTGCCAGCAGTTTATCCCTCCTTGGAGGCGAGCAGTACTTC.

This clone was found once. The chain couples TRBV7-8 to TRBJ1-6; 8 positions agree with TRBD1. CDR1 is SGHVS and CDR2 is FQNEAQ in the germline V gene. CDR3 length: 17 amino acids. Germline trimming cut 8 bases from V and 0 bases from J; bases unmatched to any gene: 9. The CDR3 DNA reads TGTGCCAGCGGGCACGGAACAGGGGGCTCCTATAATTCACCCCTCCACTTT. It encodes CASGHGTGGSYNSPLHF.

The chain carries TRBV5-6 and TRBJ1-1; TRBD1 matches at 8 bases. Germline CDR1 reads SGHDT; CDR2 reads YYEEEE. V trimming: 4 bases; J trimming: 2 bases; junction bases outside the gene matches: 7. This CDR3 is 15 amino acids long. The chain's CDR3 is CASSLPDRANTEAFF. Written as DNA, the CDR3 is TGTGCCAGCAGCCTTCCGGACAGGGCAAACACTGAAGCTTTCTTT.

The V call is TRBV29-1, the J call TRBJ1-1; 7 positions agree with TRBD1. Trimming took 8 bases from V and 5 from J; bases not matched to a gene: 5. This CDR3 contains 11 residues. The germline V gene encodes CDR1 SQVTM and CDR2 ANQGSEA. The CDR3 here is CSLYRGTEAFF. The DNA of the CDR3 is TGCAGCTTGTACAGGGGAACTGAAGCTTTCTTT.

The count of this clone is one. This sequence joins TRBV24-1 and TRBJ1-1, with 9 bases that match TRBD1. With 7 bases clipped from V and 7 bases from J, the junction kept 15 bases outside the gene matches. The germline V gene encodes CDR1 KGHDR and CDR2 SFDVKD. CDR3 size: 16 residues. CDR3 coding DNA: TGTGCCACCAGCGGCCCAAGTGAAGACAGGGGGGTTGAAGCTTTCTTT. This encodes CATSGPSEDRGVEAFF.

The chain has TRBV5-1 and TRBJ1-2; 11 bases map to TRBD1. After removal of 3 bases from V and 6 bases from J, the junction contained 4 bases not matched to a gene. CDR3 length equals 14 residues. Looked up from germline, CDR1 is SGHRS and CDR2 is YFSETQ. CDR3 DNA: TGCGCCAGCAGCTCGGACAGGGGGCCGCATGGCTACACCTTC. Its translation is CASSSDRGPHGYTF.